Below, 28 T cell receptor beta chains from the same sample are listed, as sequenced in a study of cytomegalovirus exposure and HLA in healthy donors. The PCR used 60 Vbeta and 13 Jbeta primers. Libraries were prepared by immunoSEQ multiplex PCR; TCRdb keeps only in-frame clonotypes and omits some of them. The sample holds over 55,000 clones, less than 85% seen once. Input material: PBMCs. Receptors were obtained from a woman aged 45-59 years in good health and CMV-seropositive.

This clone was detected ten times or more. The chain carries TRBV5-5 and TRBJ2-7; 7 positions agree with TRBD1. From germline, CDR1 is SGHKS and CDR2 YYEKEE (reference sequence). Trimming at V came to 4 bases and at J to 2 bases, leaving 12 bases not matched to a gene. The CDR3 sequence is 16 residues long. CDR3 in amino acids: CASSQNFRDSAYEQYF. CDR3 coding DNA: TGTGCCAGCAGCCAAAACTTCCGGGACAGTGCCTACGAGCAGTACTTC.

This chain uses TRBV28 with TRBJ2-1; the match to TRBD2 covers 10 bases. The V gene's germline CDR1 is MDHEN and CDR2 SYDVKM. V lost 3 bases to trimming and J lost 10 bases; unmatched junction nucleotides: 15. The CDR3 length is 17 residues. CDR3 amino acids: CASSFLRGGTSVREQFF. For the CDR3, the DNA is TGTGCCAGCAGTTTTCTTCGTGGGGGGACTAGCGTAAGGGAGCAGTTCTTC.

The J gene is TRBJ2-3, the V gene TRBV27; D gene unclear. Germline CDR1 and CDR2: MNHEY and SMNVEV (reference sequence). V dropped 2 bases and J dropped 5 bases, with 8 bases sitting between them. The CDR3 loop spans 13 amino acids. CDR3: CASSLRGLDTQYF. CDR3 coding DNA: TGTGCCAGCAGTTTAAGAGGATTAGATACGCAGTATTTT.

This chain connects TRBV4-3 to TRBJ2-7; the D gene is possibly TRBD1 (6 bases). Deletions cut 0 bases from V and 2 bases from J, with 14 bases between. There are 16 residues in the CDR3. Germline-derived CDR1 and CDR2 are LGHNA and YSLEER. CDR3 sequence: CASSQDLAGATYEQYF. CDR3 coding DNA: TGCGCCAGCAGCCAAGATTTGGCAGGGGCCACCTACGAGCAGTACTTC.

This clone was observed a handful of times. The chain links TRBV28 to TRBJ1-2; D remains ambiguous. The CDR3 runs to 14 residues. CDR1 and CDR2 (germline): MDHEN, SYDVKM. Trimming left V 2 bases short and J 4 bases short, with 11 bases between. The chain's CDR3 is CASSLGGQVYGYTF. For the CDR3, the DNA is TGTGCCAGCAGTTTAGGTGGGCAGGTCTATGGCTACACCTTC.

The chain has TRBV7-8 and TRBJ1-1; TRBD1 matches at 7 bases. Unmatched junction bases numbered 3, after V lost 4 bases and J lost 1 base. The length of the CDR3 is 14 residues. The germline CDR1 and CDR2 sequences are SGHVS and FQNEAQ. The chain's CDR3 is CASSWGQTNTEAFF. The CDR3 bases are TGTGCCAGCAGCTGGGGACAGACGAACACTGAAGCTTTCTTT.

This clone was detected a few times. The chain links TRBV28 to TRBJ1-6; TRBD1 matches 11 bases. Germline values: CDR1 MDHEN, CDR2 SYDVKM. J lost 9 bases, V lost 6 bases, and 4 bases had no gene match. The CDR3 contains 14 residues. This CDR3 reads CASRPGTGGSPLHF. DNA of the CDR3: TGTGCCAGCAGACCCGGGACAGGGGGTTCACCCCTCCACTTT.

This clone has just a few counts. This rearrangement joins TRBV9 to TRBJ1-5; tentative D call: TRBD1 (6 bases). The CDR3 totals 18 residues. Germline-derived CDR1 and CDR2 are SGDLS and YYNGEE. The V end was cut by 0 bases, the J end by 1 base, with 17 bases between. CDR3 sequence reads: CASSVAGVGELSNQPQHF. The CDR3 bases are TGTGCCAGCAGCGTAGCAGGGGTGGGAGAGCTAAGCAATCAGCCCCAGCATTTT.

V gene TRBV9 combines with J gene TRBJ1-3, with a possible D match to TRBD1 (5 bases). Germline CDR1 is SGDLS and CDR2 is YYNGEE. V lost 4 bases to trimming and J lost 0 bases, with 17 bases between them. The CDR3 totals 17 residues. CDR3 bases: TGTGCCAGCAGCCCCCGCTCAGGGCCGAGCTCTGGAAACACCATATATTTT. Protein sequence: CASSPRSGPSSGNTIYF.

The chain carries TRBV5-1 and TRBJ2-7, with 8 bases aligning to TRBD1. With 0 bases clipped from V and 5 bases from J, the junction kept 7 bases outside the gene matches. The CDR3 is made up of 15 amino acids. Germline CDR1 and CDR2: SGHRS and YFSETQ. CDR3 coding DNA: TGCGCCAGCAGCTTGGCCGGACAGGGTACCAACGAGCAGTACTTC. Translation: CASSLAGQGTNEQYF.

The CDR3 region has the DNA TGTGCCAGCAGCAACTACCTGACAGGAACCTACGAGCAGTACTTC. Encoded protein: CASSNYLTGTYEQYF. The chain joins TRBV6-1 to TRBJ2-7, with a weak D call TRBD1 (6 bases). This CDR3 has 15 residues. Trimming removed 6 bases at V and 2 bases at J, with 17 bases between. CDR1 is MNHNS and CDR2 is SASEGT in the germline V gene.

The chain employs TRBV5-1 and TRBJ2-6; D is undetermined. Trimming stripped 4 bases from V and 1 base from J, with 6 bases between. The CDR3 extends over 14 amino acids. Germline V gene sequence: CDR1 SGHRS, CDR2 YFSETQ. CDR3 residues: CASSTGSGANVLTF. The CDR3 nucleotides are TGCGCCAGCAGCACCGGGTCTGGGGCCAACGTCCTGACTTTC. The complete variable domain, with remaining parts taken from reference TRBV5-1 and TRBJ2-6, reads KAGVTQTPRYLIKTRGQQVTLSCSPISGHRSVSWYQQTPGQGLQFLFEYFSETQRNKGNFPGRFSGRQFSNSRSEMNVSTLELGDSALYLCASSTGSGANVLTFGAGSRLTVL.

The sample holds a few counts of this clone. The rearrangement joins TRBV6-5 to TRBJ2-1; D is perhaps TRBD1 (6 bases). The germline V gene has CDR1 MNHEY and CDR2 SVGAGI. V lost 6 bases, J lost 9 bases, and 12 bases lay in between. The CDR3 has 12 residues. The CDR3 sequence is CASRGNRAEQFF. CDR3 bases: TGTGCCAGCAGGGGCAACAGGGCTGAGCAGTTCTTC.

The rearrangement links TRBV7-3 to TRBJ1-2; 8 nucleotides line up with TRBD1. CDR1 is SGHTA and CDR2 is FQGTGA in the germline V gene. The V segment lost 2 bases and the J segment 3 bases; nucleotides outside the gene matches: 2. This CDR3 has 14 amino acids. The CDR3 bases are TGTGCCAGCAGCTTACTACAGGGGGACTATGGCTACACCTTC. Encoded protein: CASSLLQGDYGYTF.

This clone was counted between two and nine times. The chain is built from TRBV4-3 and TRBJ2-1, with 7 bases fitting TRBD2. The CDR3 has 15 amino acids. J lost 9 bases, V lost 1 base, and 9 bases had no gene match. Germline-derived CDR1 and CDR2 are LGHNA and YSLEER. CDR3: CASSQASGLGGEQFF. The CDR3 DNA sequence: TGCGCCAGCAGCCAAGCTAGCGGCCTCGGGGGTGAGCAGTTCTTC.

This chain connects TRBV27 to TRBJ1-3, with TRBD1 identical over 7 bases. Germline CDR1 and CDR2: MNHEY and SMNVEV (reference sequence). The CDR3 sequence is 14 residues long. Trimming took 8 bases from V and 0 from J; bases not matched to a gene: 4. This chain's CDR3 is CASSRGDSGNTIYF. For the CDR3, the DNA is TGTGCCAGCTCCAGGGGGGACTCTGGAAACACCATATATTTT.

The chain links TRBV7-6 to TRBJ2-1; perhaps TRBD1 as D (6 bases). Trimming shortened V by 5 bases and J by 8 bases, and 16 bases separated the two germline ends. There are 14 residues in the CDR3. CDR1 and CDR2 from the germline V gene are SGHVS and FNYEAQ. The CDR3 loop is CASSRSQGQDEQFF. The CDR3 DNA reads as TGTGCCAGCAGCCGGTCGCAGGGGCAAGATGAGCAGTTCTTC.

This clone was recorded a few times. The CDR3 region is CAIKSWGDYGYTF. The CDR3 DNA is TGTGCCATCAAGTCATGGGGGGACTATGGCTACACCTTC. V usage is TRBV10-3 and J usage is TRBJ1-2; D is possibly TRBD1 (5 bases). The CDR3 consists of 13 residues. Germline V lookup: CDR1 ENHRY, CDR2 SYGVKD. Between the trimmed V and J ends, which lost 7 bases and 3 bases, there was a span of 12 bases.

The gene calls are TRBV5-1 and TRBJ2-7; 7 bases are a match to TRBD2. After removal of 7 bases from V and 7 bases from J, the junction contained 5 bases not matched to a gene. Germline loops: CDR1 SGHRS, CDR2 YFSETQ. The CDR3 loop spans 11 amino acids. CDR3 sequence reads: CASLSGGEQYF. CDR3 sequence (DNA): TGCGCCAGCCTGTCCGGGGGGGAGCAGTACTTC.

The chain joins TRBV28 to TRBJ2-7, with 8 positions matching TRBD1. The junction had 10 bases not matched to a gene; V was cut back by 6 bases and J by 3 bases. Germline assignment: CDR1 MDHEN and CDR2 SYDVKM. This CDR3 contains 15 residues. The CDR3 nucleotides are TGTGCCAGCAGGGAGACCGGGACAGGAGGCTACGAGCAGTACTTC. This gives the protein CASRETGTGGYEQYF. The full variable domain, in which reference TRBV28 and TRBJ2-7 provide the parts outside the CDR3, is DVKVTQSSRYLVKRTGEKVFLECVQDMDHENMFWYRQDPGLGLRLIYFSYDVKMKEKGDIPEGYSVSREKKERFSLILESASTNQTSMYLCASRETGTGGYEQYFGPGTRLTVT.

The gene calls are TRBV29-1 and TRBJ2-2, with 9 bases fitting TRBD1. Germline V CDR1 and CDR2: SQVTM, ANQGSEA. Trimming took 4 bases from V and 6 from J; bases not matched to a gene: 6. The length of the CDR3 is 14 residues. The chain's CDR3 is CSVGDREVPGELFF. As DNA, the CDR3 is TGCAGCGTTGGGGACAGGGAGGTGCCCGGGGAGCTGTTTTTT.

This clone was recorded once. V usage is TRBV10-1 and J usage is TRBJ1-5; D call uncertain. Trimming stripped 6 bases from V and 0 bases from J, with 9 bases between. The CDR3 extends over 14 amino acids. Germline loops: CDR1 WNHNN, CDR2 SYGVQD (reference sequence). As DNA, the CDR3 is TGCGCCAGCAGCCCCGACAATAGCAATCAGCCCCAGCATTTT. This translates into CASSPDNSNQPQHF.

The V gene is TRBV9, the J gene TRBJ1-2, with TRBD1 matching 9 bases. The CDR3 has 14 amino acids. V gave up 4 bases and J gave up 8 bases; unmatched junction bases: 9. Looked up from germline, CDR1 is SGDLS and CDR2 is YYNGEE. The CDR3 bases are TGTGCCAGCAGCTCTCAAAGCGGACAGGGGGGCTACACCTTC. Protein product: CASSSQSGQGGYTF.

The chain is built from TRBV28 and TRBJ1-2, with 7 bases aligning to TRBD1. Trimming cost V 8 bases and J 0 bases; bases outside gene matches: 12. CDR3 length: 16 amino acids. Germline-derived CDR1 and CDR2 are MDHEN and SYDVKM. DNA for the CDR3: TGTGCCAGCCGAACAGGGGTTATCGCTTCTAACTATGGCTACACCTTC. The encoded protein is CASRTGVIASNYGYTF.

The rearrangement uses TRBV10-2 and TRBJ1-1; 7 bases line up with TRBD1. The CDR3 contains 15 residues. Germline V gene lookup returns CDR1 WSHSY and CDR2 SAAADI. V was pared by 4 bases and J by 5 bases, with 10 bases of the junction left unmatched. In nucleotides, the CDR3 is TGCGCCAGCAGTGGGACCCCGGGACAGAAGACTGAAGCTTTCTTT. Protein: CASSGTPGQKTEAFF.

As DNA, the CDR3 is TGTGCCAGCAGTGAAAGGATAGGGGTCTTTTCCTACGAGCAGTACTTC. Its translation: CASSERIGVFSYEQYF. The rearrangement uses TRBV6-1 and TRBJ2-7, with D possibly matching TRBD1 (5 bases). The CDR3 runs 16 residues. Germline V gene lookup returns CDR1 MNHNS and CDR2 SASEGT. Trimming left V 2 bases short and J 1 base short, with 15 bases between.

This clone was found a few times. CDR3 in DNA: TGTGCCAGCAGAAAAGGGGGGGACAATGAGCAGTTCTTC. It specifies CASRKGGDNEQFF. This chain joins TRBV7-9 and TRBJ2-1; tentative D call: TRBD2 (7 bases). The CDR3 has 13 residues. V was pared by 6 bases and J by 5 bases, with 11 bases between. CDR1 and CDR2 (germline): SEHNR, FQNEAQ (reference sequence).

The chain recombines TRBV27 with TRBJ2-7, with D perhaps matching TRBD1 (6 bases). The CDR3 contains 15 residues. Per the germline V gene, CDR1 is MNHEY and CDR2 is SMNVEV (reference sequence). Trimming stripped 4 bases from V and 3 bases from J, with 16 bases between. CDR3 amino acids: CASSSPGQSFYEQYF. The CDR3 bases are TGTGCCAGCAGTTCCCCTGGACAGTCCTTCTACGAGCAGTACTTC.